This T cell receptor (beta chain) was identified in a study of control samples from healthy donors and cancer patients. This clone is a singleton in its sample. Some clones are missing from TCRdb's copy, which holds only in-frame ones; the method was immunoSEQ multiplex PCR. The sample contains about 50,000 clones, 88% of which appear only once. CDR3 length equals 16 residues. Deletions cut 3 bases from V and 1 base from J, with 13 bases between. The germline gives CDR1 KGHSH, CDR2 LQKENI. V is TRBV18 and J is TRBJ2-4, with D perhaps assigned TRBD1 or TRBD2 (5 bases each). Sequencing was done on a sample of PBMCs. The sequence was obtained from a man aged 45-65 years with head and neck cancer. The CDR3 sequence: CASSPQAGSAKNIQYF. The CDR3 DNA is TGTGCCAGCTCACCTCAAGCAGGGAGTGCCAAAAACATTCAGTACTTC.